A selection of T cell receptor beta chains follows, all from one sample in a study of T-cell reconstitution after alpha-beta-depleted transplantation in children. TCRdb reprocessed the PCR reads with MiXCR, giving one entry per CDR3 protein. This table has around 200,000 distinct CDR3 sequences, approximately 9% appearing once. This material consisted of PBMCs from the stem cell graft donor, taken from the stem cell graft. The receptor source for this set is a human donor who donated a stem cell graft to a child with acute lymphoblastic leukemia. Both conserved end residues are part of each CDR3. D genes are given only for firm matches. Only part of the rows carry a size: once, few, many, or a class if the clone is expanded.

D gene	clone size	J gene	V gene	CDR3 protein	CDR3 DNA
NA	many	TRBJ2-4	TRBV10-1	CASSDGQGHIQYF	TGCGCCAGCAGTGATGGGCAGGGACACATTCAGTACTTC
TRBD1	NA	TRBJ1-2	TRBV14	CASSHMTGDYGYTF	TGTGCCAGCAGCCACATGACAGGGGACTATGGCTACACCTTC
TRBD2	few	TRBJ2-3	TRBV24-1	CATSGTLASGGDTDTQYF	TGTGCCACCAGTGGGACTCTGGCTAGCGGGGGGGACACAGATACGCAGTATTTT
NA	many	TRBJ2-7	TRBV11-2	CASSLVGGGRWEQYF	TGTGCCAGCAGTCTAGTAGGGGGGGGACGATGGGAGCAGTACTTC
NA	few	TRBJ1-4	TRBV5-1	CASSLLGQLNEKLFF	TGCGCCAGCAGCTTGCTCGGACAGCTTAATGAAAAACTGTTTTTT
TRBD1	many	TRBJ2-1	TRBV7-9	CASSPPRQGQIYNEQFF	TGTGCCAGCAGCCCTCCACGACAGGGACAGATCTACAATGAGCAGTTCTTC
TRBD1	many	TRBJ2-5	TRBV20-1	CSATDRGETQYF	TGCAGTGCTACGGACAGGGGGGAGACCCAGTACTTC
NA	NA	TRBJ1-5	TRBV4-2	CASSQDLTQGYSNQPQHF	TGTGCCAGCAGCCAAGATTTGACCCAGGGTTATAGCAATCAGCCCCAGCATTTT
NA	many	TRBJ1-1	TRBV12-3/TRBV12-4	CASRLTGYNTEAFF	TGTGCCAGCAGACTAACAGGGTACAACACTGAAGCTTTCTTT
TRBD1	NA	TRBJ1-1	TRBV29-1	CSVAGQLNTEAFF	TGCAGCGTTGCGGGACAGTTGAACACTGAAGCTTTCTTT
NA	many	TRBJ2-7	TRBV29-1	CSVEGAGRYEQYF	TGCAGCGTCGAAGGGGCAGGGAGGTACGAGCAGTACTTC
NA	NA	TRBJ2-5	TRBV19	CASSLLPAGETQYF	TGTGCCAGTAGTTTACTACCGGCAGGGGAGACCCAGTACTTC
NA	NA	TRBJ1-1	TRBV2	CASSEETANTEAFF	TGTGCCAGCAGTGAAGAGACAGCTAACACTGAAGCTTTCTTT
TRBD1	many	TRBJ1-1	TRBV10-3	CAISGGQDGSEAFF	TGTGCCATCAGTGGCGGACAGGATGGGTCTGAAGCTTTCTTT
NA	few	TRBJ1-2	TRBV12-3/TRBV12-4	CASSSIPNSGGYTF	TGTGCCAGCAGTTCCATTCCAAACAGCGGGGGCTACACCTTC
NA	many	TRBJ1-3	TRBV6-6	CASTETGSSGNTIYF	TGTGCCAGCACCGAAACAGGGAGCTCTGGAAACACCATATATTTT
NA	many	TRBJ2-2	TRBV20-1	CSARVIVRGRTGELFF	TGCAGTGCTAGAGTAATAGTGAGGGGCCGGACCGGGGAGCTGTTTTTT
TRBD2	NA	TRBJ2-4	TRBV5-5	CASSPNYIAGGINIQYF	TGTGCCAGCAGCCCGAATTACATAGCGGGGGGGATCAACATTCAGTACTTC
TRBD1	many	TRBJ2-7	TRBV12-3/TRBV12-4	CASSGQGISYEQYF	TGTGCCAGCAGTGGACAGGGCATATCCTACGAGCAGTACTTC
TRBD1	NA	TRBJ1-1	TRBV19	CASSIRRAGGMDTEAFF	TGTGCCAGTAGTATCCGGAGGGCAGGGGGGATGGACACTGAAGCTTTCTTT
NA	many	TRBJ2-1	TRBV12-3/TRBV12-4	CASSLGGSSNREQFF	TGTGCCAGCAGTTTAGGCGGATCTAGCAATCGTGAGCAGTTCTTC
TRBD1	many	TRBJ2-1	TRBV6-1	CASSQGQGRSYNEQFF	TGTGCCAGCAGTCAGGGACAGGGGAGATCCTACAATGAGCAGTTCTTC
NA	NA	TRBJ2-3	TRBV27	CASSFVWGTTDTQYF	TGTGCCAGCAGTTTCGTATGGGGCACCACAGATACGCAGTATTTT
NA	many	TRBJ2-1	TRBV5-1	CASSLAGTLSYNEQFF	TGCGCCAGCAGCTTGGCGGGGACATTGTCCTACAATGAGCAGTTCTTC
TRBD1	NA	TRBJ2-3	TRBV10-3	CAISDTGGKADTQYF	TGTGCCATCAGTGATACAGGGGGCAAGGCAGATACGCAGTATTTT
NA	few	TRBJ2-5	TRBV6-2/TRBV6-3	CASSPAKLDLTEETQYF	TGTGCCAGCAGCCCCGCTAAACTGGACCTTACGGAAGAGACCCAGTACTTC
NA	few	TRBJ2-2	TRBV29-1	CSVETPLNTGELFF	TGCAGCGTTGAAACCCCCCTGAACACCGGGGAGCTGTTTTTT
TRBD1	NA	TRBJ2-5	TRBV20-1	CSAPNLGTGEETQYF	TGCAGTGCTCCGAATCTCGGGACAGGGGAAGAGACCCAGTACTTC
NA	few	TRBJ2-2	TRBV12-3/TRBV12-4	CASSNPVGQSGELFF	TGTGCCAGCAGTAATCCGGTCGGACAGTCCGGGGAGCTGTTTTTT
NA	many	TRBJ2-7	TRBV14	CASSRVSAYEQYF	TGTGCCAGCAGCCGGGTATCAGCTTACGAGCAGTACTTC
NA	NA	TRBJ1-4	TRBV10-3	CASTSTRDYNEKLFF	TGTGCCTCCACATCTACACGGGATTATAATGAAAAACTGTTTTTT
NA	NA	TRBJ2-7	TRBV3-1	CASSQARDVSYEQYF	TGTGCCAGCAGCCAGGCCCGGGACGTCTCCTACGAGCAGTACTTC
TRBD1	many	TRBJ1-5	TRBV7-2	CASSLRQGDLPDQPQHF	TGTGCCAGCAGCCTGCGACAGGGCGACCTCCCGGATCAGCCCCAGCATTTT
TRBD1	NA	TRBJ1-4	TRBV10-3	CAISASTGGGDEKLFF	TGTGCCATCAGTGCCTCGACAGGGGGAGGGGATGAAAAACTGTTTTTT
NA	many	TRBJ1-3	TRBV7-2	CASTELGGPGNTIYF	TGTGCCAGCACCGAATTGGGCGGTCCTGGAAACACCATATATTTT
TRBD1	many	TRBJ2-5	TRBV5-1	CASRYPGTGQETQYF	TGCGCCAGCAGATACCCCGGGACAGGACAAGAGACCCAGTACTTC
TRBD2	NA	TRBJ2-3	TRBV3-1	CASSQGASGGTDTQYF	TGTGCCAGCAGCCAAGGGGCTAGCGGGGGCACAGATACGCAGTATTTT
TRBD1	NA	TRBJ1-1	TRBV12-3/TRBV12-4	CASQKGATEAFF	TGTGCCAGCCAGAAGGGGGCCACTGAAGCTTTCTTT
NA	NA	TRBJ2-1	TRBV5-1	CASGGQGVGEQFF	TGCGCCAGCGGGGGGCAGGGGGTAGGTGAGCAGTTCTTC
NA	NA	TRBJ2-3	TRBV9	CASSVDWQDTQYF	TGTGCCAGCAGCGTAGATTGGCAAGATACGCAGTATTTT
TRBD1	many	TRBJ2-2	TRBV12-3/TRBV12-4	CASSDRGGGELFF	TGTGCCAGCAGTGACAGGGGGGGCGGGGAGCTGTTTTTT
TRBD1	few	TRBJ1-2	TRBV28	CASSVTGGFYGYTF	TGTGCCAGCAGTGTGACAGGGGGATTCTATGGCTACACCTTC
TRBD1	NA	TRBJ2-1	TRBV5-6	CASSLLGQYNEQFF	TGTGCCAGCAGCTTGTTGGGACAGTACAATGAGCAGTTCTTC
TRBD1	NA	TRBJ1-2	TRBV5-1	CASSSTGTGDGYTF	TGCGCCAGCAGCTCCACCGGGACAGGGGATGGCTACACCTTC
NA	NA	TRBJ2-5	TRBV20-1	CSARDSAGETQYF	TGCAGTGCTAGAGATTCGGCAGGAGAGACCCAGTACTTC
NA	NA	TRBJ2-5	TRBV11-2	CASSLLVRRGAGETQYF	TGTGCCAGCAGCTTATTAGTTCGACGGGGGGCGGGAGAGACCCAGTACTTC
NA	many	TRBJ2-2	TRBV27	CASSLLQTQGGELFF	TGTGCCAGCAGTTTGCTCCAGACACAGGGCGGGGAGCTGTTTTTT
NA	many	TRBJ2-7	TRBV5-1	CASSLDIVSEQYF	TGCGCCAGCAGCTTGGATATAGTTTCCGAGCAGTACTTC
NA	medium-sized	TRBJ1-2	TRBV12-3/TRBV12-4	CASSFYRTAPYGYTF	TGTGCCAGCAGTTTTTATCGGACTGCCCCCTATGGCTACACCTTC
TRBD1	few	TRBJ1-1	TRBV5-4	CASSLRTGPNTEAFF	TGTGCCAGCAGCTTGAGGACAGGCCCGAACACTGAAGCTTTCTTT
NA	few	TRBJ2-7	TRBV10-3	CAIKSTDDYEQYF	TGTGCCATCAAATCGACAGACGACTACGAGCAGTACTTC
NA	NA	TRBJ2-1	TRBV20-1	CSADGPFGLRQFF	TGCAGTGCAGACGGCCCGTTCGGGTTACGGCAGTTCTTC
NA	NA	TRBJ1-2	TRBV7-2	CASSLVQGRSGYTF	TGTGCCAGCAGCTTAGTACAGGGTAGAAGTGGCTACACCTTC
NA	few	TRBJ1-3	TRBV7-2	CASSSGRLGGNTIYF	TGTGCCAGCAGCTCCGGACGCCTTGGGGGAAACACCATATATTTT
NA	NA	TRBJ1-1	TRBV7-8	CASSSLTRGEAFF	TGTGCCAGCAGCTCGCTCACCCGCGGTGAAGCTTTCTTT
NA	few	TRBJ2-3	TRBV29-1	CSVEAEGRSDTQYF	TGCAGCGTTGAGGCGGAGGGGAGGTCAGATACGCAGTATTTT
TRBD1	many	TRBJ1-1	TRBV6-5	CASSYSWDSDTEAFF	TGTGCCAGCAGTTACTCGTGGGACAGTGACACTGAAGCTTTCTTT